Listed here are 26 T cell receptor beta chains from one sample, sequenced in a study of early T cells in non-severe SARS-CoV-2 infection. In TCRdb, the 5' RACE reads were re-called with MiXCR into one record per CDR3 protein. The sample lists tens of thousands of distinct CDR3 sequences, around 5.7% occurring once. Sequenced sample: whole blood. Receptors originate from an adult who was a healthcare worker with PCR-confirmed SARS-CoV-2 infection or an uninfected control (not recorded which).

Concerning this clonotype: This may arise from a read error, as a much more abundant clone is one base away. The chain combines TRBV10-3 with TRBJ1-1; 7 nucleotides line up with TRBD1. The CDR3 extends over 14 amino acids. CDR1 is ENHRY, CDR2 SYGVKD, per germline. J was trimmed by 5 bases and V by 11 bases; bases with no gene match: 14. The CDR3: CAARAGGERTEAFF. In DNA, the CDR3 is TGTGCCGCCAGAGCAGGGGGGGAAAGGACTGAAGCTTTCTTT.

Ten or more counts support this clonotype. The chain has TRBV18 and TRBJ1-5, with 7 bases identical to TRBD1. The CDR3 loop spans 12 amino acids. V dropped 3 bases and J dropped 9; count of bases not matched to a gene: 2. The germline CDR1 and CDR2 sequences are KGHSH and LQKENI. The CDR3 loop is CASSPPGGPQHF. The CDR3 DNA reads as TGTGCCAGCTCACCCCCAGGGGGGCCCCAGCATTTT.

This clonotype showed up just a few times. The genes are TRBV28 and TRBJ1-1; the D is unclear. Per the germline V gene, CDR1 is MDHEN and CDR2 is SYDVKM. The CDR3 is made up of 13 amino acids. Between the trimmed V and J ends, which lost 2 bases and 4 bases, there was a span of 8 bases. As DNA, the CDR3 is TGTGCCAGCAGTTTAGAGGGCGGCACTGAAGCTTTCTTT. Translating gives CASSLEGGTEAFF.

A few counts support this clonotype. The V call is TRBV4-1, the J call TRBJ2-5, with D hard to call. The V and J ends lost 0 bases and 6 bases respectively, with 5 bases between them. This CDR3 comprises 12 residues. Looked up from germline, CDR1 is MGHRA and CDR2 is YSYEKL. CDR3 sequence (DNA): TGCGCCAGCAGCCAAGATCAAAAGACCCAGTACTTC. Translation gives CASSQDQKTQYF.

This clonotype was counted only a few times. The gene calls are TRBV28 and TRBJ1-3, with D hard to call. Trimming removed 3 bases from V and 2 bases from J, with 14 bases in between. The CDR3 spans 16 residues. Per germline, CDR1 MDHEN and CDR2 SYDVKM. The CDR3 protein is CASSLRRTLAGNTIYF. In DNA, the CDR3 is TGTGCCAGCAGTTTGCGACGGACCCTTGCTGGAAACACCATATATTTT.

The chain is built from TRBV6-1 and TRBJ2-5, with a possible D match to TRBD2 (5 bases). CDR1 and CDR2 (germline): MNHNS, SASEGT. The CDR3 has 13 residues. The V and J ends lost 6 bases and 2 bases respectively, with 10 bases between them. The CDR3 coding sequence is TGTGCCAGCAGGGACTTTTGGCAAGAGACCCAGTACTTC. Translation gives CASRDFWQETQYF.

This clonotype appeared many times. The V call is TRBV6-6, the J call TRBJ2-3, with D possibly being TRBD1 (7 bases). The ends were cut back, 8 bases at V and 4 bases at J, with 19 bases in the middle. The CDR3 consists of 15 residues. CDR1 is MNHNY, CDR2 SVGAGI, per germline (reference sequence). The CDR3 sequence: CASQGGRGFPDTQYF. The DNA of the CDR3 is TGTGCCAGCCAGGGGGGCAGGGGTTTCCCAGATACGCAGTATTTT.

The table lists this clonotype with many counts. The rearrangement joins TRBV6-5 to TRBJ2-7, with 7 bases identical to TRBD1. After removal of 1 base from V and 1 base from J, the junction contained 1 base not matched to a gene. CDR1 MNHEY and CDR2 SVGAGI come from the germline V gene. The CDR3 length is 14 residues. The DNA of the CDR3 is TGTGCCAGCAGTTACTGGGGACAGTCCTACGAGCAGTACTTC. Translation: CASSYWGQSYEQYF.

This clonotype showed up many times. DNA for the CDR3: TGTGCCAGCAGCCCTACAAACTGGGCCACAGATACGCAGTATTTT. Protein: CASSPTNWATDTQYF. This chain uses TRBV27 with TRBJ2-3; D gene unclear. The CDR3 extends over 15 amino acids. V shed 6 bases and J shed 2 bases, with 15 bases lying between them. Germline V gives CDR1 MNHEY, CDR2 SMNVEV (reference sequence).

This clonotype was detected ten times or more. The CDR3 coding sequence is TGTGCCAGCAGTTTAGGGGTCGGCAGGGGTTGGGGCGAGCAGTACTTC. This sequence encodes CASSLGVGRGWGEQYF. The chain couples TRBV28 to TRBJ2-7; D might be TRBD1 (6 bases). V lost 2 bases and J lost 6, with 20 bases in between. The length of the CDR3 is 16 residues. Germline V gene sequence: CDR1 MDHEN, CDR2 SYDVKM.

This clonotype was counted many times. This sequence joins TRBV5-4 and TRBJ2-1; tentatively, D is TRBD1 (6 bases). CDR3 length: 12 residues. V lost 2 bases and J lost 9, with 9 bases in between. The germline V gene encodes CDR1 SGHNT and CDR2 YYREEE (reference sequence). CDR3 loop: CASSLTGTEQFF. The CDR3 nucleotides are TGTGCCAGCAGCTTAACAGGGACTGAGCAGTTCTTC.

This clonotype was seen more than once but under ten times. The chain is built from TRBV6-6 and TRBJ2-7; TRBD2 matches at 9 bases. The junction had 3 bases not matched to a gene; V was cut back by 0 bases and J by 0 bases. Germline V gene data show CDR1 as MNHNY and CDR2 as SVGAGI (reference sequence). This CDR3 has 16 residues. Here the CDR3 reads CASSYSLAGSSYEQYF. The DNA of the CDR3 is TGTGCCAGCAGTTACTCGCTAGCGGGGAGCTCCTACGAGCAGTACTTC.

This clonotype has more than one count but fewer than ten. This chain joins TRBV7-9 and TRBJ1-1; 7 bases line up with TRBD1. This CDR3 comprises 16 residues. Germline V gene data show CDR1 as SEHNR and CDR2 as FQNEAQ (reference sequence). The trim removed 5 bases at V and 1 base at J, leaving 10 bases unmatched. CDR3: CASSHGTAHGNTEAFF. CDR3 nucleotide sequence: TGTGCCAGCAGCCACGGGACAGCGCATGGGAACACTGAAGCTTTCTTT.

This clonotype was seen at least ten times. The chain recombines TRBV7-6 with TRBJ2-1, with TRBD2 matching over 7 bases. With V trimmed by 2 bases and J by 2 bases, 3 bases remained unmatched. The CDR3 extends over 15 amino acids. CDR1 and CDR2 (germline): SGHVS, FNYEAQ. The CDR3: CASSLLAETYNEQFF. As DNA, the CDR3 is TGTGCCAGCAGCTTACTAGCGGAGACCTACAATGAGCAGTTCTTC.

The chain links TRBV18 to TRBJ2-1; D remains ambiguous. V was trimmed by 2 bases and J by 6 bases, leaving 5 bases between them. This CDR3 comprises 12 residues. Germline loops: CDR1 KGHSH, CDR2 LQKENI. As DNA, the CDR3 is TGTGCCAGCTCACCAGTCGGCAATGAGCAGTTCTTC. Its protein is CASSPVGNEQFF.

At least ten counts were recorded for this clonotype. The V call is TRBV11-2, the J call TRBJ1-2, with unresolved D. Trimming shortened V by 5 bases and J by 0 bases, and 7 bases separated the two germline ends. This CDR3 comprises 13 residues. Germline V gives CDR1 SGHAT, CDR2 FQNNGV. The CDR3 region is CASSQYANYGYTF. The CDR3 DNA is TGTGCCAGCAGCCAATATGCTAACTATGGCTACACCTTC.

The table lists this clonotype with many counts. Here the CDR3 reads CSAVRGPNQPQHF. The CDR3 DNA follows: TGCAGTGCTGTAAGGGGCCCCAATCAGCCCCAGCATTTT. The rearrangement uses TRBV20-1 and TRBJ1-5; weak D call: TRBD1 (5 bases). Trimming removed 5 bases at V and 3 bases at J, with 11 bases between. Germline assignment: CDR1 DFQATT and CDR2 SNEGSKA (reference sequence). This CDR3 spans 13 amino acids.

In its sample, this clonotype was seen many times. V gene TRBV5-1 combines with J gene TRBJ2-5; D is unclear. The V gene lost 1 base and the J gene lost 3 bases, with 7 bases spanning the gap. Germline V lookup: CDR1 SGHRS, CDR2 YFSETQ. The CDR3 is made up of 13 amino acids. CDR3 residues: CASSLSQEETQYF. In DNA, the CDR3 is TGCGCCAGCAGCTTGAGCCAAGAAGAGACCCAGTACTTC.

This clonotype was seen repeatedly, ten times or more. CDR3 sequence (DNA): TGCGCCAGCAGCTTGAATGGCGGAATGAACACCGGGGAGCTGTTTTTT. The encoded protein is CASSLNGGMNTGELFF. V gene TRBV5-1 combines with J gene TRBJ2-2; D call uncertain. The germline gives CDR1 SGHRS, CDR2 YFSETQ. This CDR3 contains 16 residues. Trimming left V 1 base short and J 1 base short, with 11 bases between.

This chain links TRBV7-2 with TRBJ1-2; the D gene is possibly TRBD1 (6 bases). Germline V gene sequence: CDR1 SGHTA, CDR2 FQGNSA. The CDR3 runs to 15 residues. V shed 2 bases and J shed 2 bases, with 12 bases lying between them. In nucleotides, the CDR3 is TGTGCCAGCAGCTTATCGGCAGGGGCCAACTATGGCTACACCTTC. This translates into CASSLSAGANYGYTF.

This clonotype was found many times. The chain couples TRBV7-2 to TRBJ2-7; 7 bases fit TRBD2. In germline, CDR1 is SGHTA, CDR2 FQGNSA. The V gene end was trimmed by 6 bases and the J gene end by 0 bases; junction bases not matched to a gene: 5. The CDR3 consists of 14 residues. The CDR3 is CASRFGTNSYEQYF. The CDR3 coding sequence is TGTGCCAGCAGATTCGGGACTAACTCCTACGAGCAGTACTTC.

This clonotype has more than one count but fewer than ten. CDR3 region: CASSLGGGTSETQYF. The CDR3 coding sequence is TGTGCCAGCAGCTTAGGTGGGGGAACCTCAGAGACCCAGTACTTC. The rearrangement uses TRBV7-3 and TRBJ2-5; D may correspond to TRBD1 or TRBD2 (5 bases each). Between the trimmed V and J ends, which lost 2 bases and 4 bases, there was a span of 14 bases. This CDR3 spans 15 amino acids. Germline values: CDR1 SGHTA, CDR2 FQGTGA.

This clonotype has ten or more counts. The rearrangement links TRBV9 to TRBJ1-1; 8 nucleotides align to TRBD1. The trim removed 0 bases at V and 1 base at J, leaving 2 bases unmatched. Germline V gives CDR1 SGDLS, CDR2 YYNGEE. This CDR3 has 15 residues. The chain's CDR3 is CASSVVQGENTEAFF. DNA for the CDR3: TGTGCCAGCAGCGTAGTACAGGGGGAGAACACTGAAGCTTTCTTT.

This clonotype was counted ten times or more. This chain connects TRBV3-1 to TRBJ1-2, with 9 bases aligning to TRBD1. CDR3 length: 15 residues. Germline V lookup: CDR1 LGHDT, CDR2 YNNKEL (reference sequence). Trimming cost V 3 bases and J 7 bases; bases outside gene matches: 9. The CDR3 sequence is CASSQQDRGVGGYTF. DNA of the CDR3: TGTGCCAGCAGCCAGCAGGACAGGGGAGTTGGTGGCTACACCTTC.

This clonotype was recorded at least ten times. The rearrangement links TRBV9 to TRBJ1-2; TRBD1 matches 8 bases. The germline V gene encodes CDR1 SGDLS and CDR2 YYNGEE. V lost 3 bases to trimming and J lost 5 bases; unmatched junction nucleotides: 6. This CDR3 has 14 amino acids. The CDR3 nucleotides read TGTGCCAGCAGCGGAGAGACAGGGGCTTATGGCTACACCTTC. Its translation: CASSGETGAYGYTF.

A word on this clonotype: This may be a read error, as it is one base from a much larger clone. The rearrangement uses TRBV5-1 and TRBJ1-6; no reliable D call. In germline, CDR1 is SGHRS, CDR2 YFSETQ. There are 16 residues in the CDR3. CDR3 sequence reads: CASSLGEPNAISLLHF. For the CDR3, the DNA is TGCGCCAGCAGCTTGGGAGAACCTAACGCTATTTCACTCCTCCACTTT. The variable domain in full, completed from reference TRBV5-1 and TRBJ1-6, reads KAGVTQTPRYLIKTRGQQVTLSCSPISGHRSVSWYQQTPGQGLQFLFEYFSETQRNKGNFPGRFSGRQFSNSRSEMNVSTLELGDSALYLCASSLGEPNAISLLHFGNGTRLTVT.